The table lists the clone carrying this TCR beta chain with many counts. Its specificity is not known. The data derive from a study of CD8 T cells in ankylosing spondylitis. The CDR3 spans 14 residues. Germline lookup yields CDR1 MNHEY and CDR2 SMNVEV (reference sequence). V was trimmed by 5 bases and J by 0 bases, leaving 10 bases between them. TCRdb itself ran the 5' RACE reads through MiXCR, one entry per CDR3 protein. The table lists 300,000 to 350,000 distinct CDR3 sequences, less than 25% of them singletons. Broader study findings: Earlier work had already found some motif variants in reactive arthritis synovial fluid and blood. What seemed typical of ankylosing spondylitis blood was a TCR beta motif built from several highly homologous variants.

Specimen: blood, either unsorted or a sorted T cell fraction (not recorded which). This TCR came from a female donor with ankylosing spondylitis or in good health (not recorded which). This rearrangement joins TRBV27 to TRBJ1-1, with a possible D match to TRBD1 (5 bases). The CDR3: CASSPRTLNTEAFF. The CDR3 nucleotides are TGTGCCAGCAGTCCAAGGACACTGAACACTGAAGCTTTCTTT.